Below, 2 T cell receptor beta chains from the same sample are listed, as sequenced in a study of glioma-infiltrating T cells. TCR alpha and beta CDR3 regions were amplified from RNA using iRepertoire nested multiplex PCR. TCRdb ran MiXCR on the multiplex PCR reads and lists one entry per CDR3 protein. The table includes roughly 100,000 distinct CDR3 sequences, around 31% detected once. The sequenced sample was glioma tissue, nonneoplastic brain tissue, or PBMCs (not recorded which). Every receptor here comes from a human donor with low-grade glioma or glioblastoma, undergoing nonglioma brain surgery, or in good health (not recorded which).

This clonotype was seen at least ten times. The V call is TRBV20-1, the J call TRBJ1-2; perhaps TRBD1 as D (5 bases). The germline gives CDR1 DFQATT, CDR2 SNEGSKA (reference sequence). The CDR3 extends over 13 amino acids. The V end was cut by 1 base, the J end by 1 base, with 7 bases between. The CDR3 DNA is TGCAGTGCTAGAGGGGGCGATAACTATGGCTACACCTTC. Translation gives CSARGGDNYGYTF.

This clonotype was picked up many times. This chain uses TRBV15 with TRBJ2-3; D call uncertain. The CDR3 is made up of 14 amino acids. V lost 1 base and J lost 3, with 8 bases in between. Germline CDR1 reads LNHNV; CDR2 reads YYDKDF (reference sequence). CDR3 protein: CATSRAAWTDTQYF. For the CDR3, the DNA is TGTGCCACCAGCAGAGCAGCCTGGACAGATACGCAGTATTTT.